A single sample gave rise to the 3 T cell receptor beta chains below, sequenced in a study of shared clonotypes between healthy human individuals. Clones were sequenced by immunoSEQ multiplex PCR, and TCRdb holds only the in-frame ones, with some missing. The sample carries about 1.1 million clones, roughly 74% recorded once. Specimen: memory CD4+ T cells from PBMCs. Subset here: CD45RA-negative fraction. The source of these receptors is a man aged 18 to 29 in good health. Some clones in this sample may be carry-over from other donors' samples.

The V and J genes are TRBV7-2 and TRBJ2-2; 8 nucleotides agree with TRBD2. Germline lookup yields CDR1 SGHTA and CDR2 FQGNSA. The CDR3 spans 14 residues. J was trimmed by 4 bases and V by 5 bases; bases with no gene match: 3. The CDR3 here is CASSPGGLTGELFF. Written as DNA, the CDR3 is TGTGCCAGCAGCCCGGGAGGGCTCACCGGGGAGCTGTTTTTT. Full variable domain (outside the CDR3, taken from reference TRBV7-2 and TRBJ2-2): GAGVSQSPSNKVTEKGKDVELRCDPISGHTALYWYRQSLGQGLEFLIYFQGNSAPDKSGLPSDRFSAERTGGSVSTLTIQRTQQEDSAVYLCASSPGGLTGELFFGEGSRLTVL.

V gene TRBV27 combines with J gene TRBJ1-5; 11 bases map to TRBD1. The CDR3 extends over 14 amino acids. After removal of 3 bases from V and 6 bases from J, the junction contained 1 base not matched to a gene. Germline V CDR1 and CDR2: MNHEY, SMNVEV (reference sequence). This CDR3 is CASSLDRGLQPQHF. CDR3 nucleotide sequence: TGTGCCAGCAGTTTGGACAGGGGGCTTCAGCCCCAGCATTTT.

The chain recombines TRBV5-4 with TRBJ2-3; D is uncertain. The CDR3 is 13 amino acids. V dropped 3 bases and J dropped 6 bases, with 11 bases sitting between them. Germline V CDR1 and CDR2: SGHNT, YYREEE (reference sequence). This CDR3 is CASSSLTWDTQYF. In DNA form, the CDR3 reads TGTGCCAGCAGCTCTTTGACCTGGGATACGCAGTATTTT.